The clone carrying this TCR beta chain was observed once. This entry is derived from a study of blood T cell repertoires in COVID-19. Study processing details: Reference gene primer amplification in the assay estimated nucleated cell counts. Measured with immunoSEQ multiplex PCR; TCRdb has only the in-frame clones, and not every one. V, J and clone size are those of that table, while D and trimming were read from the DNA. The sample includes more than 65,000 clones, around 88% of them seen just once. CDR3 size: 15 residues. CDR1 SGDLS and CDR2 YYNGEE come from the germline V gene. The germline V and J ends were trimmed by 1 base and 0 bases, with 10 bases remaining between them.

Sequencing was done on a sample of peripheral blood. The rearrangement uses TRBV9 and TRBJ2-5; a possible D gene is TRBD2 (6 bases). The receptor comes from a man in his sixties with acute or convalescent COVID-19. The CDR3 DNA follows: TGTGCCAGCAGCGTAAATCCGGGGGACCAAGAGACCCAGTACTTC. Translation gives CASSVNPGDQETQYF.